The 4 T cell receptor beta chains presented below share a single source sample, sequenced in a study of blood T cell repertoires in COVID-19. Generated by immunoSEQ multiplex PCR, the TCRdb table keeps only in-frame clones and is missing some. This table has about 310,000 clones, approximately 90% appearing once. Sequencing used PBMCs or T cells enriched from blood (not recorded which). The receptors come from a woman between 40 and 50 years old who had recovered from COVID-19.

V gene TRBV30 combines with J gene TRBJ2-7; 12 positions agree with TRBD2. Germline CDR1 is GTSNPN and CDR2 is SVGIG (reference sequence). With V trimmed by 2 bases and J by 4 bases, 9 bases remained unmatched. CDR3 length: 16 amino acids. Here the CDR3 reads CAWSLPRLAGEYEQYF. The CDR3 nucleotides are TGTGCCTGGAGTTTGCCGAGACTAGCGGGAGAATACGAGCAGTACTTC.

The J gene is TRBJ2-1, the V gene TRBV28, with D possibly matching TRBD1 (5 bases). The V and J ends lost 6 bases and 9 bases respectively, with 15 bases between them. In germline, CDR1 is MDHEN, CDR2 SYDVKM. The CDR3 has 13 amino acids. The CDR3 DNA reads as TGTGCCAGCAGACACGTCAGGGTCAGTGAGCAGTTCTTC. Residues: CASRHVRVSEQFF.

V usage is TRBV5-4 and J usage is TRBJ2-7; a possible D gene is TRBD2 (5 bases). Per germline, CDR1 SGHNT and CDR2 YYREEE (reference sequence). This CDR3 is built from 16 residues. V was pared by 4 bases and J by 2 bases, with 19 bases between. The CDR3 here is CASSPPAGNQPYEQYF. The CDR3 DNA sequence: TGTGCCAGCAGCCCGCCAGCCGGGAACCAACCCTACGAGCAGTACTTC.

This chain links TRBV29-1 with TRBJ1-2; a weak D match, TRBD1 (5 bases). Trimming pared 2 bases from V and 8 bases from J, leaving 12 bases between. The CDR3 has 12 residues. Germline CDR1 SQVTM, CDR2 ANQGSEA. The CDR3 region is CSVEKGEEGYTF. The CDR3 DNA reads as TGCAGCGTTGAAAAAGGGGAAGAAGGCTACACCTTC.